This note documents a single T cell receptor beta chain sequence. Antigen: not known. This sample was included in a study of cytomegalovirus exposure and HLA in healthy donors. Primers for the PCR totalled 60 Vbeta and 13 Jbeta. TCRdb's copy holds only in-frame clones and misses some; the assay was immunoSEQ multiplex PCR. This table holds under 250,000 clones, roughly 84% found once. Study findings and constraints: One variant, a missense change in DCLRE1C, was linked in a later analysis to TCR beta V- and J-gene trimming. Researchers reportedly found TCR beta sequences accurately predicted most subjects' HLA-A and HLA-B alleles. A later analysis found most CMV-associated TCR beta chains apparently HLA-restricted.

Each donor was healthy, and each was a bone marrow donor. V lost 2 bases and J lost 2; bases outside the gene matches: 7. This CDR3 region has 16 residues. CDR1 is LGHNA, CDR2 YNFKEQ, per germline. The sequence was obtained from a boy aged 2 to 10 in good health and CMV-seronegative. The sequencing input was PBMCs. The chain recombines TRBV4-2 with TRBJ2-3; 7 bases line up with TRBD2. The CDR3 loop reads CASSQLREQVTDTQYF. Written as DNA, the CDR3 is TGTGCCAGCAGCCAACTGCGGGAGCAAGTCACAGATACGCAGTATTTT.